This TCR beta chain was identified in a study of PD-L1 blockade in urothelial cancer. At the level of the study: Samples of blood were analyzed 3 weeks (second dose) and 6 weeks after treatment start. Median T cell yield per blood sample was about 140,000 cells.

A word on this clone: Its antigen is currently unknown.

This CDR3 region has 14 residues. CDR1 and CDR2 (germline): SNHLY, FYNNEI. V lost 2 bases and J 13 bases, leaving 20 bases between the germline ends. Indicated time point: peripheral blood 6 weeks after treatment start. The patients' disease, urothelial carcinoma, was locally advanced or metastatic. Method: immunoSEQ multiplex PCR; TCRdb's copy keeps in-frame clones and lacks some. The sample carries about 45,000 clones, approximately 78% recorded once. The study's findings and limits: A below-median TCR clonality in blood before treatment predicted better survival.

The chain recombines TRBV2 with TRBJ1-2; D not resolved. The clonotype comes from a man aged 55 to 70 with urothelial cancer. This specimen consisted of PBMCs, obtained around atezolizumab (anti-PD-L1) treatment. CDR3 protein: CASSETVPGRGFTF. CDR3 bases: TGTGCCAGCAGTGAAACGGTTCCGGGAAGAGGATTCACCTTC.